Following are 32 T cell receptor beta chains from one sample sequenced in a study of control samples from healthy donors and cancer patients. Data came from immunoSEQ multiplex PCR; TCRdb stores just in-frame clones and leaves some out. The sample shows about 180,000 clones, 90% of them seen only once. The sample was blood. The receptors come from a woman aged 45-59 years in good health.

The V gene is TRBV30, the J gene TRBJ2-1, with a weak D call TRBD2 (6 bases). This CDR3 spans 14 amino acids. The germline V gene has CDR1 GTSNPN and CDR2 SVGIG (reference sequence). V gave up 4 bases and J gave up 3 bases, with 13 bases separating them. The CDR3 loop reads CAWTAGQLYNEQFF. The CDR3 DNA reads as TGTGCCTGGACCGCGGGGCAGCTCTACAATGAGCAGTTCTTC.

The V call is TRBV4-1, the J call TRBJ1-5; perhaps TRBD1 as D (5 bases). Per the germline V gene, CDR1 is MGHRA and CDR2 is YSYEKL. Trimming cost V 0 bases and J 9 bases, with 12 bases left between them. The length of the CDR3 is 14 residues. The CDR3 loop reads CASSQEQAMMPQHF. CDR3 DNA: TGCGCCAGCAGCCAAGAACAGGCTATGATGCCCCAGCATTTT.

V is TRBV7-3 and J is TRBJ2-3, with 10 bases fitting TRBD2. Trimming took 2 bases from V and 3 from J; bases not matched to a gene: 5. The length of the CDR3 is 16 residues. CDR1 is SGHTA, CDR2 FQGTGA, per germline. The CDR3 loop reads CASSLFLAGATDTQYF. The CDR3 DNA sequence: TGTGCCAGCAGCTTATTTCTAGCGGGGGCGACAGATACGCAGTATTTT.

This chain uses TRBV5-6 with TRBJ1-1, with D possibly TRBD1 on 5 matching bases. V was clipped by 0 bases and J by 5 bases, with 17 bases between them. Germline V gives CDR1 SGHDT, CDR2 YYEEEE. The length of the CDR3 is 16 residues. Here the CDR3 reads CASSLGGEGFLTEAFF. DNA for the CDR3: TGTGCCAGCAGCTTGGGAGGGGAGGGTTTCTTGACTGAAGCTTTCTTT.

This chain links TRBV6-1 with TRBJ2-1; D remains ambiguous. Germline V gene data show CDR1 as MNHNS and CDR2 as SASEGT. The CDR3 consists of 15 residues. V gave up 3 bases and J gave up 8 bases, with 17 bases separating them. CDR3 bases: TGTGCCAGCAGTGAGGTAGCTGGGATTGGGCATGAGCAGTTCTTC. The encoded protein is CASSEVAGIGHEQFF.

The sample holds one count of this clone. This chain uses TRBV9 with TRBJ2-5; D perhaps matches TRBD1 (6 bases). CDR3 size: 14 residues. Germline-derived CDR1 and CDR2 are SGDLS and YYNGEE. Trimming removed 4 bases from V and 3 bases from J, with 13 bases in between. CDR3 coding DNA: TGTGCCAGCAGCCCCGGACAGCTTAAAGAGACCCAGTACTTC. Amino acid sequence: CASSPGQLKETQYF.

This chain joins TRBV19 and TRBJ1-1, with 7 bases fitting TRBD1. V shed 4 bases and J 11 bases; nucleotides not matched to a gene: 13. Germline assignment: CDR1 LNHDA and CDR2 SQIVND (reference sequence). CDR3 size: 14 residues. The CDR3 spells CASSKAGGPTKAFF. In DNA, the CDR3 is TGTGCCAGTAGTAAAGCAGGGGGACCCACTAAGGCTTTCTTT.

The V gene is TRBV7-9, the J gene TRBJ2-3; weak D call: TRBD2 (6 bases). Trimming took off 0 bases at V and 2 bases at J, with 12 bases between the two ends. The CDR3 extends over 16 amino acids. Germline values: CDR1 SEHNR, CDR2 FQNEAQ (reference sequence). CDR3 nucleotides: TGTGCCAGCAGCTTAGCTAGATCGGGAGTCACAGATACGCAGTATTTT. Translation gives CASSLARSGVTDTQYF.

To note about this clone: Different DNA sequences within this sample yield the same CDR3. The rearrangement links TRBV7-9 to TRBJ2-7; no clear D gene. Germline CDR1 reads SEHNR; CDR2 reads FQNEAQ (reference sequence). The CDR3 is 11 residues long. V lost 5 bases to trimming and J lost 3 bases, with 5 bases between them. The CDR3 sequence is CASSPSYEQYF. In DNA form, the CDR3 reads TGTGCCAGCAGCCCAAGCTACGAGCAGTACTTC.

The chain has TRBV7-3 and TRBJ1-2; 9 bases are shared with TRBD1. This CDR3 spans 14 amino acids. V shed 3 bases and J 4 bases; nucleotides not matched to a gene: 3. CDR1 is SGHTA and CDR2 is FQGTGA in the germline V gene. The CDR3 sequence is CASSLTTGGYGYTF. The CDR3 coding sequence is TGTGCCAGCAGCTTGACGACAGGGGGCTATGGCTACACCTTC.

This sequence joins TRBV23-1 and TRBJ1-5; 7 bases map to TRBD1. TRBV23-1 counts as an open reading frame of uncertain function. V gave up 2 bases and J gave up 0 bases; unmatched junction bases: 10. This CDR3 is 18 amino acids long. The CDR3 sequence: CASSQPGTEEYSNQPQHF. In DNA form, the CDR3 reads TGCGCCAGCAGTCAACCCGGGACAGAGGAATATAGCAATCAGCCCCAGCATTTT.

V usage is TRBV29-1 and J usage is TRBJ1-1, with D maybe TRBD1 (5 bases). This CDR3 region has 14 residues. The germline V gene encodes CDR1 SQVTM and CDR2 ANQGSEA. V lost 2 bases, J lost 7 bases, and 17 bases lay in between. The CDR3 DNA sequence: TGCAGCGTTGAAAAGGTAGTGGGCCAGGGTGAAGCTTTCTTT. Translated, it gives CSVEKVVGQGEAFF.

This chain connects TRBV18 to TRBJ1-3; 10 bases are shared with TRBD1. J gave up 0 bases and V 1 base, and 6 bases lay outside the gene matches. Germline CDR1 reads KGHSH; CDR2 reads LQKENI. This CDR3 is built from 18 residues. CDR3 amino acids: CASSPLTGTGDSGNTIYF. In DNA form, the CDR3 reads TGTGCCAGCTCACCACTTACCGGGACAGGGGACTCTGGAAACACCATATATTTT.

This clone was found a few times. The rearrangement uses TRBV19 and TRBJ1-5, with unresolved D. Trimming left V 2 bases short and J 4 bases short, with 18 bases between. The CDR3 is made up of 17 amino acids. The germline V gene encodes CDR1 LNHDA and CDR2 SQIVND (reference sequence). The DNA for the CDR3 is TGTGCCAGTAGTATATGGGAACCCATTCTTGTAAATCAGCCCCAGCATTTT. It is translated as CASSIWEPILVNQPQHF.

The chain employs TRBV6-5 and TRBJ2-7, with 11 bases matching TRBD1. The CDR3 is made up of 14 amino acids. The V gene end was trimmed by 7 bases and the J gene end by 11 bases; junction bases not matched to a gene: 13. Germline V gene data show CDR1 as MNHEY and CDR2 as SVGAGI. CDR3 region: CASTPDRGRGAEYF. The DNA for the CDR3 is TGTGCCAGCACCCCGGACAGGGGGCGCGGCGCCGAGTACTTC.

This sequence joins TRBV5-1 and TRBJ1-1; the D gene is possibly TRBD1 (5 bases). V was cut by 4 bases and J by 1 base, with 11 bases left in between. The CDR3 sequence is 14 residues long. Germline CDR1 reads SGHRS; CDR2 reads YFSETQ. In DNA form, the CDR3 reads TGCGCCAGCAGCCGACAGACCGAGAACACTGAAGCTTTCTTT. This encodes CASSRQTENTEAFF.

The chain couples TRBV30 to TRBJ2-3, with D unresolved. The CDR3 loop spans 14 amino acids. CDR1 and CDR2 from the germline V gene are GTSNPN and SVGIG (reference sequence). V shed 5 bases and J shed 1 base, with 13 bases lying between them. DNA for the CDR3: TGTGCCTGGTCGGAGACGGCGGGCACAGATACGCAGTATTTT. This sequence encodes CAWSETAGTDTQYF.

The rearrangement joins TRBV5-4 to TRBJ1-2, with D possibly matching TRBD1 (6 bases). V lost 1 base and J 7 bases, leaving 11 bases between the germline ends. This CDR3 is 13 amino acids long. Germline V gene data show CDR1 as SGHNT and CDR2 as YYREEE (reference sequence). CDR3: CASSLRGGSGYTF. Here the CDR3 DNA reads TGTGCCAGCAGCTTGAGAGGGGGAAGTGGCTACACCTTC.

The V call is TRBV7-6, the J call TRBJ1-3; a possible D gene is TRBD1 (5 bases). There are 17 residues in the CDR3. The V gene lost 5 bases and the J gene lost 0 bases, with 17 bases spanning the gap. From germline, CDR1 is SGHVS and CDR2 FNYEAQ. The CDR3 reads CASSPIMGGISGNTIYF. CDR3 nucleotide sequence: TGTGCCAGCAGCCCTATAATGGGGGGAATCTCTGGAAACACCATATATTTT.

The rearrangement uses TRBV18 and TRBJ1-2, with D maybe TRBD1 (6 bases). This CDR3 has 15 amino acids. Germline assignment: CDR1 KGHSH and CDR2 LQKENI. Trimming cost V 0 bases and J 8 bases, with 16 bases left between them. CDR3 region: CASSPPQGPGGGYTF. CDR3 nucleotides: TGTGCCAGCTCACCACCACAGGGCCCCGGCGGAGGCTACACCTTC.

The chain uses TRBV9 and TRBJ1-5; D ambiguous. Germline loops: CDR1 SGDLS, CDR2 YYNGEE. The CDR3 contains 14 residues. Trimming stripped 1 base from V and 3 bases from J, with 8 bases between. CDR3 nucleotide sequence: TGTGCCAGCAGCGTACGGCCAACCAATCAGCCCCAGCATTTT. Its translation: CASSVRPTNQPQHF. Combining the CDR3 with reference TRBV9 and TRBJ1-5 gives the whole variable domain DSGVTQTPKHLITATGQRVTLRCSPRSGDLSVYWYQQSLDQGLQFLIQYYNGEERAKGNILERFSAQQFPDLHSELNLSSLELGDSALYFCASSVRPTNQPQHFGDGTRLSIL.

CDR3 bases: TGCGCCAGCAAGTGGGTATCTGGAGCCAACACTGAAGCTTTCTTT. Its protein product is CASKWVSGANTEAFF. The chain has TRBV5-1 and TRBJ1-1, with D unresolved. CDR3 length: 15 residues. Trimming took off 6 bases at V and 2 bases at J, with 17 bases between the two ends. CDR1 SGHRS and CDR2 YFSETQ come from the germline V gene. Filled out from reference TRBV5-1 and TRBJ1-1, the complete variable domain reads KAGVTQTPRYLIKTRGQQVTLSCSPISGHRSVSWYQQTPGQGLQFLFEYFSETQRNKGNFPGRFSGRQFSNSRSEMNVSTLELGDSALYLCASKWVSGANTEAFFGQGTRLTVV.

The chain links TRBV5-1 to TRBJ2-7; D gene unclear. The CDR3 sequence is 13 residues long. CDR1 is SGHRS, CDR2 YFSETQ, per germline. Deletions cut 0 bases from V and 4 bases from J, with 8 bases between. CDR3: CASSLALRYEQYF. The CDR3 region has the DNA TGCGCCAGCAGCTTGGCCCTGCGGTACGAGCAGTACTTC.

The chain links TRBV5-1 to TRBJ2-3; D gene uncertain. Germline loops: CDR1 SGHRS, CDR2 YFSETQ. CDR3 length equals 12 residues. With 2 bases removed from V and 11 bases from J, the gap between germline ends came to 12 bases. The CDR3 sequence: CASSFDRSGQYF. The CDR3 bases are TGCGCCAGCAGCTTTGACCGGAGTGGGCAGTATTTT.

Concerning this clone: The same CDR3 also results from other DNA sequences found in this sample. The V gene is TRBV7-2, the J gene TRBJ2-1, with 8 positions matching TRBD2. Per germline, CDR1 SGHTA and CDR2 FQGNSA. V was clipped by 0 bases and J by 1 base; unmatched bases: 2. This CDR3 has 16 residues. Here the CDR3 DNA reads TGTGCCAGCAGCTTAGCCGGGGGGGGGTCCTACAATGAGCAGTTCTTC. Translation: CASSLAGGGSYNEQFF.

The CDR3 DNA is TGTGCCAGCTCAGGGGGCCAACAGGGAGAGACCCAGTACTTC. This translates into CASSGGQQGETQYF. The chain is built from TRBV18 and TRBJ2-5, with D possibly matching TRBD1 (6 bases). Trimming pared 5 bases from V and 4 bases from J, leaving 14 bases between. Germline CDR1 and CDR2: KGHSH and LQKENI. This CDR3 comprises 14 residues.

This rearrangement joins TRBV29-1 to TRBJ1-3, with D perhaps matching TRBD1 (6 bases). The CDR3 runs 16 residues. V shed 6 bases and J shed 0 bases, with 18 bases lying between them. CDR1 and CDR2 from the germline V gene are SQVTM and ANQGSEA. In DNA, the CDR3 is TGCAGCGTCAGAACCGGGACAACCAACTCTGGAAACACCATATATTTT. This encodes CSVRTGTTNSGNTIYF.

The rearrangement links TRBV4-2 to TRBJ1-1; 11 bases are a match to TRBD1. The CDR3 spans 15 residues. J lost 6 bases, V lost 4 bases, and 7 bases had no gene match. Germline V CDR1 and CDR2: LGHNA, YNFKEQ. In nucleotides, the CDR3 is TGTGCCAGCAGCCCTCCGGGACAGGGGGTCCCTGAAGCTTTCTTT. This sequence encodes CASSPPGQGVPEAFF.

The rearrangement links TRBV24-1 to TRBJ2-3, with 8 nucleotides matching TRBD2. The length of the CDR3 is 16 residues. The germline CDR1 and CDR2 sequences are KGHDR and SFDVKD. J lost 6 bases, V lost 1 base, and 8 bases had no gene match. The CDR3 sequence: CATSDFIAGGRDTQYF. CDR3 nucleotides: TGTGCCACCAGTGATTTTATTGCGGGGGGCCGCGATACGCAGTATTTT.

The chain is built from TRBV5-4 and TRBJ2-5, with a weak D call TRBD2 (6 bases). Looked up from germline, CDR1 is SGHNT and CDR2 is YYREEE (reference sequence). This CDR3 contains 14 residues. V lost 4 bases, J lost 3 bases, and 13 bases lay in between. The CDR3 bases are TGTGCCAGCAGCCCTGCCCGGGAGAAAGAGACCCAGTACTTC. Its protein is CASSPAREKETQYF. The entire variable domain, with the rest obtained from reference TRBV5-4 and TRBJ2-5, is as follows: ETGVTQSPTHLIKTRGQQVTLRCSSQSGHNTVSWYQQALGQGPQFIFQYYREEENGRGNFPPRFSGLQFPNYSSELNVNALELDDSALYLCASSPAREKETQYFGPGTRLLVL.

The gene calls are TRBV5-4 and TRBJ2-3; a weak D match, TRBD1 (6 bases). The germline V gene encodes CDR1 SGHNT and CDR2 YYREEE (reference sequence). The V end was cut by 4 bases, the J end by 3 bases, with 15 bases between. The CDR3 runs 15 residues. The CDR3 coding sequence is TGTGCCAGCAGCCGAGGAGGACAGCGGACAGATACGCAGTATTTT. As protein: CASSRGGQRTDTQYF.

The chain uses TRBV30 and TRBJ1-5; the D gene is possibly TRBD1 (5 bases). V gave up 0 bases and J gave up 3 bases, with 12 bases separating them. The CDR3 loop spans 15 amino acids. Germline CDR1 and CDR2: GTSNPN and SVGIG (reference sequence). The DNA for the CDR3 is TGTGCCTGGAGTGTAGGGGCAGGTATCAATCAGCCCCAGCATTTT. The encoded protein is CAWSVGAGINQPQHF.